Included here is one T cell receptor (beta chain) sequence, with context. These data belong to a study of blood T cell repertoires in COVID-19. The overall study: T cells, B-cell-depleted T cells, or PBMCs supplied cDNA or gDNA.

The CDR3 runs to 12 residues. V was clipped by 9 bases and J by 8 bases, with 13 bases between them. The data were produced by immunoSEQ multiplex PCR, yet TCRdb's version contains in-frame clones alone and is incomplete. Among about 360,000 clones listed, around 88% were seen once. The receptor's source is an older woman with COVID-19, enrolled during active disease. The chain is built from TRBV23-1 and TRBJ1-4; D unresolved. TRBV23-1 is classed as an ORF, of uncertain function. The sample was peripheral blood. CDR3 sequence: CARLRVWEKLFF. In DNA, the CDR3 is TGCGCCAGACTACGGGTTTGGGAAAAACTGTTTTTT.